This passage covers 28 T cell receptor beta chains from one sample sequenced in a study of circulating CD8 cells and anti-PD-1 response in melanoma. TCR libraries were prepared from roughly 15 ng of total RNA with the QIAseq Immune Repertoire TCR panel. TCRdb reprocessed the reads with MiXCR, giving one entry per CDR3 protein. Of about 530 distinct CDR3 sequences listed, roughly 8% are singletons. Sorting of live CD3+CD8+TCRalphabeta+ cells by PD-1 and/or TIGIT gave four subsets. The material was CD8+ T cells from PBMCs, obtained at baseline or after one month of anti-PD-1 therapy (not recorded which). These receptors were obtained from a human donor with melanoma.

Within the sample, this clonotype is large. This chain links TRBV20-1 with TRBJ1-1, with D perhaps TRBD1 (5 bases). Germline V gene lookup returns CDR1 DFQATT and CDR2 SNEGSKA (reference sequence). Trimming removed 2 bases at V and 8 bases at J, with 18 bases between. This CDR3 has 14 residues. CDR3 nucleotides: TGCAGTGCTAGATCCGGGACGTCTCCGGGGGAAGCTTTCTTT. Its translation is CSARSGTSPGEAFF.

The genes are TRBV28 and TRBJ1-5; D ambiguous. V gave up 8 bases and J gave up 0 bases, with 14 bases separating them. The CDR3 runs 15 residues. Germline V gene sequence: CDR1 MDHEN, CDR2 SYDVKM. The CDR3 region has the DNA TGTGCCAGCCTCCCGCCGCGGGTTAGCAATCAGCCCCAGCATTTT. It translates to CASLPPRVSNQPQHF.

This chain connects TRBV4-2 to TRBJ1-2; D unclear. Per germline, CDR1 LGHNA and CDR2 YNFKEQ. The CDR3 covers 16 residues. V lost 1 base and J lost 8, with 20 bases in between. CDR3 DNA sequence: TGTGCCAGCAGCCAAGGGCGGGGAATGGTAATCGGCGGCTACACCTTC. Translating it yields CASSQGRGMVIGGYTF.

This clonotype qualifies as medium-sized. The chain carries TRBV19 and TRBJ2-1; 10 bases line up with TRBD2. This CDR3 is built from 15 residues. The J segment lost 4 bases and the V segment lost 3 bases, leaving 3 bases of the junction unmatched. Germline values: CDR1 LNHDA, CDR2 SQIVND (reference sequence). The CDR3: CASSITSGEYNEQFF. The DNA of the CDR3 is TGTGCCAGTAGTATCACTAGCGGGGAGTACAATGAGCAGTTCTTC. Complete variable domain (other parts from reference TRBV19 and TRBJ2-1): DGGITQSPKYLFRKEGQNVTLSCEQNLNHDAMYWYRQDPGQGLRLIYYSQIVNDFQKGDIAEGYSVSREKKESFPLTVTSAQKNPTAFYLCASSITSGEYNEQFFGPGTRLTVL.

In the case of this clonotype: A much bigger clone sits one base away, suggesting this may be a read error. As the CDR3 is not closed by the conserved phenylalanine or tryptophan, this likely results from a read error. This chain joins TRBV12-3 or TRBV12-4 and TRBJ2-7; a possible D gene is TRBD1 (5 bases). The CDR3 runs 12 residues. The V end was cut by 5 bases, the J end by 4 bases, with 9 bases between. CDR3 residues: CASSPTGYEQYL. CDR3 DNA sequence: TGTGCCAGCAGTCCTACAGGTTACGAGCAGTACTTA.

This clonotype was detected only a few times. The chain links TRBV7-2 to TRBJ2-1; TRBD1 might be the D (5 bases). Trimming left V 1 base short and J 5 bases short, with 6 bases between. The CDR3 totals 13 residues. The germline V gene encodes CDR1 SGHTA and CDR2 FQGNSA. CDR3 region: CASSLGQHNEQFF. CDR3 in DNA: TGTGCCAGCAGCTTAGGACAGCACAATGAGCAGTTCTTC.

Sample share makes this clonotype large (0.1 to 1%). The chain couples TRBV27 to TRBJ2-7, with 8 bases that match TRBD2. Germline loops: CDR1 MNHEY, CDR2 SMNVEV (reference sequence). Unmatched junction bases numbered 7, after V lost 5 bases and J lost 4 bases. The CDR3 has 14 amino acids. The CDR3 bases are TGTGCCAGCAGTCTAAGCGGGGGCCTGTACGAGCAGTACTTC. Translation: CASSLSGGLYEQYF.

This clonotype is termed large (0.1 to 1%). The chain recombines TRBV7-9 with TRBJ2-2; D is unresolved. CDR3 length: 17 residues. V lost 3 bases to trimming and J lost 0 bases, with 14 bases between them. Germline V CDR1 and CDR2: SEHNR, FQNEAQ (reference sequence). CDR3: CASSLKLSTANTGELFF. The CDR3 DNA reads as TGTGCCAGCAGCTTGAAGCTGAGTACGGCGAACACCGGGGAGCTGTTTTTT.

This clonotype counts as large. CDR3 DNA sequence: TGTGCCAGCAGTACAGGGACTTCCAATCAGCCCCAGCATTTT. This sequence encodes CASSTGTSNQPQHF. The chain employs TRBV6-5 and TRBJ1-5, with D tentatively TRBD1 (6 bases). Germline loops: CDR1 MNHEY, CDR2 SVGAGI. Trimming stripped 5 bases from V and 3 bases from J, with 11 bases between. The CDR3 has 14 amino acids.

This clonotype is deemed medium-sized (0.01 to 0.1%). J is TRBJ1-1 and V is TRBV28; 10 bases map to TRBD1. V trimming: 5 bases; J trimming: 1 base; junction bases outside the gene matches: 7. There are 16 residues in the CDR3. CDR1 and CDR2 (germline): MDHEN, SYDVKM. Here the CDR3 reads CASSPPGQGRNTEAFF. The CDR3, as DNA: TGTGCCAGCAGTCCCCCGGGACAGGGGCGGAACACTGAAGCTTTCTTT.

This clonotype appeared a few times. The J gene is TRBJ2-3, the V gene TRBV28, with TRBD2 matching over 7 bases. The length of the CDR3 is 16 residues. From germline, CDR1 is MDHEN and CDR2 SYDVKM. V dropped 2 bases and J dropped 0; count of bases not matched to a gene: 5. The CDR3 here is CASSLEGLLSTDTQYF. The CDR3 DNA is TGTGCCAGCAGTTTAGAGGGACTACTAAGCACAGATACGCAGTATTTT.

The chain combines TRBV15 with TRBJ2-1; unclear D gene. Looked up from germline, CDR1 is LNHNV and CDR2 is YYDKDF (reference sequence). The CDR3 has 13 residues. V was pared by 5 bases and J by 0 bases, with 5 bases between. CDR3 bases: TGTGCCACCAGCCACAGCTCCTACAATGAGCAGTTCTTC. This gives the protein CATSHSSYNEQFF.

This clonotype is large (0.1 to 1%) within its sample. V is TRBV5-4 and J is TRBJ2-1; D perhaps matches TRBD2 (6 bases). Per the germline V gene, CDR1 is SGHNT and CDR2 is YYREEE (reference sequence). Trimming shortened V by 0 bases and J by 0 bases, and 7 bases separated the two germline ends. CDR3 size: 15 residues. The CDR3 DNA sequence: TGTGCCAGCAGCTTGGACGGGGGCTCCTACAATGAGCAGTTCTTC. This codes for CASSLDGGSYNEQFF.

The chain joins TRBV2 to TRBJ2-7, with TRBD1 identical over 7 bases. V trimming: 8 bases; J trimming: 3 bases; junction bases outside the gene matches: 13. Germline lookup yields CDR1 SNHLY and CDR2 FYNNEI. The CDR3 extends over 15 amino acids. The CDR3 bases are TGTGCCAGCCACCCCACAGGGGCAGGGGACTACGAGCAGTACTTC. The encoded protein is CASHPTGAGDYEQYF.

The rearrangement uses TRBV11-2 and TRBJ1-1; 7 nucleotides align to TRBD1. Germline lookup yields CDR1 SGHAT and CDR2 FQNNGV. The CDR3 runs to 15 residues. The junction had 6 bases not matched to a gene; V was cut back by 4 bases and J by 1 base. DNA for the CDR3: TGTGCCAGCAGCTCAACAGGGGCGGGGAACACTGAAGCTTTCTTT. It yields the protein CASSSTGAGNTEAFF.

This clonotype is labeled medium-sized. The V gene is TRBV7-9, the J gene TRBJ2-7, with 10 bases lining up with TRBD2. CDR1 SEHNR and CDR2 FQNEAQ come from the germline V gene (reference sequence). This CDR3 contains 14 residues. The junction had 6 bases not matched to a gene; V was cut back by 5 bases and J by 5 bases. DNA for the CDR3: TGTGCCAGCAGCGGCGCTAGCGGGGGAAACGAGCAGTACTTC. This codes for CASSGASGGNEQYF.

As regards this clonotype: This may arise from a read error, as a much more abundant clone is one base away. J is TRBJ2-2 and V is TRBV19; D possibly corresponds to TRBD1 (5 bases). The V and J ends lost 3 bases and 7 bases respectively, with 9 bases between them. The germline gives CDR1 LNHDA, CDR2 SQIVND (reference sequence). CDR3 size: 13 residues. The CDR3 coding sequence is TGTGCCAGTAGTATGCAGGGCCTCGGGGAGCTGTTTTTT. Protein: CASSMQGLGELFF. Looking up the rest from reference TRBV19 and TRBJ2-2 gives the full variable domain: DGGITQSPKYLFRKEGQNVTLSCEQNLNHDAMYWYRQDPGQGLRLIYYSQIVNDFQKGDIAEGYSVSREKKESFPLTVTSAQKNPTAFYLCASSMQGLGELFFGEGSRLTVL.

Points on this clonotype: A far more abundant clone sits one base away, making this likely a read error. The V and J genes are TRBV21-1 and TRBJ2-7; the DNA was not compared with TRBD1, the D call given in the table. The J call is doubtful: the DNA matches TRBJ2-5 better. TRBV21-1 is deemed a pseudogene. The CDR3 is 16 amino acids. CDR3 residues: CVSTCLGQRARETQYF. DNA of the CDR3: TGTGTCAGCACATGCCTTGGTCAGCGGGCGCGAGAGACCCAGTACTTC.

In this sample, this clonotype is large. This CDR3 reads CASSPAGGFLDEQFF. The CDR3 nucleotides are TGTGCCAGCAGCCCAGCGGGGGGCTTCCTCGATGAGCAGTTCTTC. This rearrangement joins TRBV7-3 to TRBJ2-1; TRBD2 agrees at 9 bases. Germline CDR1 is SGHTA and CDR2 is FQGTGA. The CDR3 totals 15 residues. Unmatched junction bases numbered 10, after V lost 5 bases and J lost 8 bases.

By its share, this clonotype is medium-sized. The J gene is TRBJ1-1, the V gene TRBV19; no firm D call. The V and J ends lost 1 base and 1 base respectively, with 1 base between them. The CDR3 spans 12 residues. From germline, CDR1 is LNHDA and CDR2 SQIVND (reference sequence). The CDR3 DNA reads TGTGCCAGTAGTATAGGGAACACTGAAGCTTTCTTT. It yields the protein CASSIGNTEAFF.

In its sample, this clonotype is large. The genes are TRBV9 and TRBJ2-7, with D perhaps given as TRBD1 or TRBD2 (5 bases each). The V gene's germline CDR1 is SGDLS and CDR2 YYNGEE. Trimming pared 3 bases from V and 2 bases from J, leaving 15 bases between. CDR3 length: 15 amino acids. DNA of the CDR3: TGTGCCAGCAGCGCCCGGGATGGGGCAGCCTACGAGCAGTACTTC. Residues: CASSARDGAAYEQYF.

This clonotype ranks as medium-sized. The chain is built from TRBV28 and TRBJ2-7, with D possibly being TRBD2 (5 bases). Germline CDR1 reads MDHEN; CDR2 reads SYDVKM. V lost 1 base and J lost 3, with 10 bases in between. The CDR3 is 14 amino acids. The CDR3, as DNA: TGTGCCAGCAGTTTATTAGAGCGGCGCTACGAGCAGTACTTC. This translates into CASSLLERRYEQYF.

This clonotype is labeled medium-sized. The chain has TRBV20-1 and TRBJ2-1; 11 positions agree with TRBD2. The germline V gene has CDR1 DFQATT and CDR2 SNEGSKA (reference sequence). V was clipped by 6 bases and J by 8 bases; unmatched bases: 6. The CDR3 contains 13 residues. CDR3 DNA: TGCAGTGCAGTAGCGGGGGGGCCCCATGAGCAGTTCTTC. This translates into CSAVAGGPHEQFF.

By its share, this clonotype is large. The chain joins TRBV2 to TRBJ2-1; maybe TRBD2 (7 bases). Germline CDR1 reads SNHLY; CDR2 reads FYNNEI. V lost 4 bases and J 13 bases, leaving 14 bases between the germline ends. This CDR3 is built from 12 residues. CDR3 loop: CASSARGGAQFF. The CDR3 nucleotides are TGTGCCAGCAGTGCAAGAGGGGGGGCACAGTTCTTC.

This clonotype was recorded a few times. This chain links TRBV27 with TRBJ2-1; no clear D. CDR3 length: 11 residues. V dropped 3 bases and J dropped 8 bases, with 5 bases sitting between them. Per germline, CDR1 MNHEY and CDR2 SMNVEV (reference sequence). CDR3 DNA: TGTGCCAGCAGTTTCGGCTATGAGCAGTTCTTC. It specifies CASSFGYEQFF.

This clonotype has only a few counts. The rearrangement links TRBV2 to TRBJ2-7, with 7 bases matching TRBD1. Germline V gene lookup returns CDR1 SNHLY and CDR2 FYNNEI. This CDR3 comprises 15 residues. The V segment lost 8 bases and the J segment 0 bases; nucleotides outside the gene matches: 10. The CDR3 DNA follows: TGTGCCAGCGTCCGGCACAGGGGTAGCTCCTACGAGCAGTACTTC. This sequence encodes CASVRHRGSSYEQYF.

This clonotype is medium-sized by share. The chain couples TRBV15 to TRBJ2-2; D might be TRBD2 (5 bases). The CDR3 covers 15 residues. Germline-derived CDR1 and CDR2 are LNHNV and YYDKDF (reference sequence). With 6 bases removed from V and 7 bases from J, the gap between germline ends came to 18 bases. This CDR3 reads CATSYGLDLSGELFF. The CDR3 region has the DNA TGTGCCACCAGTTACGGACTGGATTTGAGCGGGGAGCTGTTTTTT.

For this clonotype: This sequence may be a read error, since a much larger clone differs from it by one base. This chain uses TRBV19 with TRBJ2-2; either TRBD1 or TRBD2 may fit D (5 bases each). The CDR3 has 13 amino acids. Per the germline V gene, CDR1 is LNHDA and CDR2 is SQIVND (reference sequence). The CDR3 spells CASSMQGPGELLF. CDR3 sequence (DNA): TGTGCCAGTAGTATGCAGGGCCCCGGGGAGCTGCTTTTT.